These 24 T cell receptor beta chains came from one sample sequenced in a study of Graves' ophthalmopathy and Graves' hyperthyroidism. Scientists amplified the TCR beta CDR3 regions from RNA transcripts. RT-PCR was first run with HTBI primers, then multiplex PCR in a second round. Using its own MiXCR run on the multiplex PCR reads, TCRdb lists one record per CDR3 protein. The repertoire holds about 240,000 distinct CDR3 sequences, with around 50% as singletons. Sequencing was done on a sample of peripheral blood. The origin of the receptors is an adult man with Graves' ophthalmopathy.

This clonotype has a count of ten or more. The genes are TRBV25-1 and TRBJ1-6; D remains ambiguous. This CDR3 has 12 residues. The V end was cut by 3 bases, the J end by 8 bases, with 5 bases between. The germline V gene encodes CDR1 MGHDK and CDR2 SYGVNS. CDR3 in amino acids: CASSEQYSPLHF. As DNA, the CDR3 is TGTGCCAGCAGTGAGCAGTATTCACCCCTCCACTTT.

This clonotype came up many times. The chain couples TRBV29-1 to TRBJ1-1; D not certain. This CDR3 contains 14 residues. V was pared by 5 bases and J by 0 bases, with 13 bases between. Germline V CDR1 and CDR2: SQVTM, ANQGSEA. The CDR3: CSVTSGSLNTEAFF. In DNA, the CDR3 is TGCAGCGTTACGTCGGGCAGCCTGAACACTGAAGCTTTCTTT.

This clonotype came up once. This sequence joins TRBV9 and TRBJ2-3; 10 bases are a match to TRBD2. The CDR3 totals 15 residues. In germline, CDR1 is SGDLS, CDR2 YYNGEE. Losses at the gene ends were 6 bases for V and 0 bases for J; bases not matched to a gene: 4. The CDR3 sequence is CASTRTSGSTDTQYF. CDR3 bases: TGTGCCAGCACCCGGACTAGCGGAAGCACAGATACGCAGTATTTT.

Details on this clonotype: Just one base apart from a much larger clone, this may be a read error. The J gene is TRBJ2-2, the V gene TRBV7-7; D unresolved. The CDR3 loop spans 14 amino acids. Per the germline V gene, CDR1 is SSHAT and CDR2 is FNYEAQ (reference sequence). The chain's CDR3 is CASSLSSRPGELFF. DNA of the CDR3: TGTGCTAGCAGCCTTTCAAGCCGTCCCGGGGAGCTGTTTTTT.

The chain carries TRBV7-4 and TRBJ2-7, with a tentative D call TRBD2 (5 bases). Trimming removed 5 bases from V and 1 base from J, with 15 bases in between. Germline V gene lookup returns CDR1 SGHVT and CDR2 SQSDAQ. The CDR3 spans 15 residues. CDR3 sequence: CASSQVGGLSYEQYF. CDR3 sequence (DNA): TGTGCCAGCAGCCAAGTCGGCGGACTTTCCTACGAGCAGTACTTC.

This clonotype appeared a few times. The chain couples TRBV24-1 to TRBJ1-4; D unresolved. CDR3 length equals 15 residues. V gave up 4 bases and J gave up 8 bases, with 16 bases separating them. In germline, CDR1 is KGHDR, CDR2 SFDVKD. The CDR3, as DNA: TGTGCCACCAGTGACCCCAGCCCACCGGGGGAAAAACTGTTTTTT. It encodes CATSDPSPPGEKLFF.

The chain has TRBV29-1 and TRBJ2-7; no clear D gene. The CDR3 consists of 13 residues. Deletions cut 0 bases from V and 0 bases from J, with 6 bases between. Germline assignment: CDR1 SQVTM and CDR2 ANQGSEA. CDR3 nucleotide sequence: TGCAGCGTTGAAGATGATAGCTCCTACGAGCAGTACTTC. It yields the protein CSVEDDSSYEQYF.

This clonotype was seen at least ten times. CDR3: CAIGQGDNYGYTF. The CDR3 region has the DNA TGTGCCATCGGACAGGGGGACAACTATGGCTACACCTTC. The chain carries TRBV24-1 and TRBJ1-2; 10 nucleotides match TRBD1. Germline CDR1 is KGHDR and CDR2 is SFDVKD. The CDR3 covers 13 residues. The V segment lost 11 bases and the J segment 2 bases; nucleotides outside the gene matches: 4.

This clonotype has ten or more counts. DNA for the CDR3: TGTGCCAGCAGCTCCTGGGACGGCAACTATGGCTACACCTTC. Its protein product is CASSSWDGNYGYTF. The chain has TRBV7-8 and TRBJ1-2, with D possibly TRBD1 on 5 matching bases. Trimming pared 4 bases from V and 2 bases from J, leaving 11 bases between. This CDR3 comprises 14 residues. Germline CDR1 is SGHVS and CDR2 is FQNEAQ.

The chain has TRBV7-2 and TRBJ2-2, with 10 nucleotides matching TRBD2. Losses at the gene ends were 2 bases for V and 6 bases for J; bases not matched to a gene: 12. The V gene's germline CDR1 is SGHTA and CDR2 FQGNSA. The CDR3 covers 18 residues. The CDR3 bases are TGTGCCAGCAGCTTATCCCTAGCGGGGGTCTCGGTAGCCGGGGAGCTGTTTTTT. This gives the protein CASSLSLAGVSVAGELFF. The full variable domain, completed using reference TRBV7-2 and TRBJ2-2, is GAGVSQSPSNKVTEKGKDVELRCDPISGHTALYWYRQSLGQGLEFLIYFQGNSAPDKSGLPSDRFSAERTGGSVSTLTIQRTQQEDSAVYLCASSLSLAGVSVAGELFFGEGSRLTVL.

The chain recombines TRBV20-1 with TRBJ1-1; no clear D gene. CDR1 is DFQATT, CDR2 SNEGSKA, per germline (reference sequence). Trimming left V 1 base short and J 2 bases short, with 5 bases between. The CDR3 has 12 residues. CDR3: CSARGHNTEAFF. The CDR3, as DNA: TGCAGTGCTAGAGGACATAACACTGAAGCTTTCTTT.

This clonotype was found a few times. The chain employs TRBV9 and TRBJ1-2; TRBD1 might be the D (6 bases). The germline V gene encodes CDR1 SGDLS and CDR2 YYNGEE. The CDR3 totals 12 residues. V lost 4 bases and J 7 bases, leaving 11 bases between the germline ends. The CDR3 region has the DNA TGTGCCAGCAGCCCAGTGGGGGCTGGCTACACCTTC. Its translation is CASSPVGAGYTF.

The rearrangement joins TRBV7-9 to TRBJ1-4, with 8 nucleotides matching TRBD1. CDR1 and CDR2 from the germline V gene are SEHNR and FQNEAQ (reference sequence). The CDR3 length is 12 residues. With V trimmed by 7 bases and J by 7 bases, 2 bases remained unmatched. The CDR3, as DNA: TGTGCCAGCATACAGGGGGGTGAAAAACTGTTTTTT. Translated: CASIQGGEKLFF.

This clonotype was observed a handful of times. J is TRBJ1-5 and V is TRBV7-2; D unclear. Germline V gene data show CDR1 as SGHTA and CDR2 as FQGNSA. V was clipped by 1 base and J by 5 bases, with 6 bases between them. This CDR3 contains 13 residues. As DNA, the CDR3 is TGTGCCAGCAGCTTAGGGGTTGATCAGCCCCAGCATTTT. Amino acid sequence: CASSLGVDQPQHF. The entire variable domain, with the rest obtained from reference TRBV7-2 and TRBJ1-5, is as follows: GAGVSQSPSNKVTEKGKDVELRCDPISGHTALYWYRQSLGQGLEFLIYFQGNSAPDKSGLPSDRFSAERTGGSVSTLTIQRTQQEDSAVYLCASSLGVDQPQHFGDGTRLSIL.

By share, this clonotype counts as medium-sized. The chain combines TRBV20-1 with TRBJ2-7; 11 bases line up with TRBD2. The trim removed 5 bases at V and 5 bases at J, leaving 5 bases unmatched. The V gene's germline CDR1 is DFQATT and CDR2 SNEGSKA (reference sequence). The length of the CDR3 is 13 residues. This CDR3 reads CSAGPSGRNEQYF. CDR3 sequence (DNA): TGCAGTGCTGGCCCTAGCGGGAGGAACGAGCAGTACTTC.

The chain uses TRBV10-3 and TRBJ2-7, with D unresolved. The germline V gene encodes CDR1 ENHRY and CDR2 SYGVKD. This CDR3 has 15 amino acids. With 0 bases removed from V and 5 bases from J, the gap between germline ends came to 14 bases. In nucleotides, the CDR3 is TGTGCCATCAGTGAGTCGCACCAGTCCGGAAACGAGCAGTACTTC. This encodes CAISESHQSGNEQYF.

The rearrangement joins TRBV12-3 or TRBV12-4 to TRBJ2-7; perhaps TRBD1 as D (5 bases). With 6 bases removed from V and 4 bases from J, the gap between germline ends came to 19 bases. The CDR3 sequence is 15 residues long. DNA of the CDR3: TGTGCCAGCAGCCACGAACAGGCCCTGGCGTACGAGCAGTACTTC. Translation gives CASSHEQALAYEQYF.

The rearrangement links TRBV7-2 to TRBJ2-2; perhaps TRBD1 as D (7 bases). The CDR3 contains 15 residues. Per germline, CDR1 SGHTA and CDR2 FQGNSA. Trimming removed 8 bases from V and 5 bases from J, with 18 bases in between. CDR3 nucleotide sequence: TGTGCCAGCGGTACAGGGGAGGTGAAGACCGGGGAGCTGTTTTTT. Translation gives CASGTGEVKTGELFF.

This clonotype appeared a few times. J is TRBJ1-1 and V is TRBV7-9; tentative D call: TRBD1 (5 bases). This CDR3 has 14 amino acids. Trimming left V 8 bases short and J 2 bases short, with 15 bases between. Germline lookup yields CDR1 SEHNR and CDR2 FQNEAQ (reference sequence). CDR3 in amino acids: CASGQGLSNTEAFF. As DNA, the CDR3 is TGTGCCAGCGGCCAGGGATTATCTAACACTGAAGCTTTCTTT.

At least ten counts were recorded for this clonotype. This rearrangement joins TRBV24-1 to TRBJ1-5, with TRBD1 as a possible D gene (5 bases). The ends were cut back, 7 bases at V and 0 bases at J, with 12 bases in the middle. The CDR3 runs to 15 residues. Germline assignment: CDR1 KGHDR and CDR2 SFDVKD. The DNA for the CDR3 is TGTGCCACCAGCCCTGGGGGAAATAGCAATCAGCCCCAGCATTTT. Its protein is CATSPGGNSNQPQHF.

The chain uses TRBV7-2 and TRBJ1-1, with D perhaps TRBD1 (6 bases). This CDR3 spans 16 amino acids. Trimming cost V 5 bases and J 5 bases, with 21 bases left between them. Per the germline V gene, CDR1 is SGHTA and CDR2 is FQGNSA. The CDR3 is CASSPTGGTIGTEAFF. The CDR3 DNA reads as TGTGCCAGCAGCCCGACGGGGGGCACGATTGGTACTGAAGCTTTCTTT.

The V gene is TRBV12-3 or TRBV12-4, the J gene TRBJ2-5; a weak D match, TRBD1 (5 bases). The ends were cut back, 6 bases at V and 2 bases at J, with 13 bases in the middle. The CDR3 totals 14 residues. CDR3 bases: TGTGCCAGCAGGGCACGACAGATACAAGAGACCCAGTACTTC. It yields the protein CASRARQIQETQYF.

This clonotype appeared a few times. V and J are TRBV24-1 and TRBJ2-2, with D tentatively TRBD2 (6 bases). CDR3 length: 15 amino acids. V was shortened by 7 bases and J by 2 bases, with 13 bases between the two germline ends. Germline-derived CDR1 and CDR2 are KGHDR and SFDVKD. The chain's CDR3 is CATRGPGLNTGELFF. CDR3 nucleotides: TGTGCCACCAGGGGCCCGGGACTCAACACCGGGGAGCTGTTTTTT.

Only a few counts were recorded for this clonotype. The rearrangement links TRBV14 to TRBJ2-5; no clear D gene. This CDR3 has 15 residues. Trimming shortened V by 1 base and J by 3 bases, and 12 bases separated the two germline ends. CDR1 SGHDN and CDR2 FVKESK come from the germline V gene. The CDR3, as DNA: TGTGCCAGCAGCCAAGGAGGCTCTGGGGAAGAGACCCAGTACTTC. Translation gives CASSQGGSGEETQYF.